Listed below are T cell receptor beta chains from one sample, sequenced in a study of T cells in Graves' hyperthyroidism and ophthalmopathy. TCRdb ran MiXCR on the multiplex PCR reads and lists one entry per CDR3 protein. This table has some 580,000 distinct CDR3 sequences, around 16% appearing once. Source material: blood. The source is a middle-aged woman with Graves' ophthalmopathy. The CDR3 runs from the conserved cysteine through the conserved F or W. A D gene is named only where the DNA matches it firmly. The size field is filled for only some rows; it gives once, few, many or a size class.

clone size: few; D gene: TRBD2; J gene: TRBJ2-7; V gene: TRBV20-1; CDR3 protein: CSAQTSGKVDEQYF; CDR3 DNA: TGCAGTGCTCAGACTAGCGGGAAAGTCGACGAGCAGTACTTC
clone size: many; D gene: NA; J gene: TRBJ1-2; V gene: TRBV2; CDR3 protein: CASSEKWFGYTF; CDR3 DNA: TGTGCCAGCAGTGAGAAGTGGTTTGGCTACACCTTC
clone size: NA; D gene: TRBD1; J gene: TRBJ2-2; V gene: TRBV6-2/TRBV6-3; CDR3 protein: CASSRTGISTGELFF; CDR3 DNA: TGTGCCAGCAGTCGGACAGGGATAAGCACCGGGGAGCTGTTTTTT
clone size: many; D gene: TRBD1; J gene: TRBJ2-7; V gene: TRBV6-1; CDR3 protein: CASITGALPDYEQYF; CDR3 DNA: TGTGCCAGCATAACAGGGGCCCTACCGGACTACGAGCAGTACTTC
clone size: NA; D gene: NA; J gene: TRBJ2-4; V gene: TRBV2; CDR3 protein: CASSTRDTLAKNIQYF; CDR3 DNA: TGTGCCAGCAGTACCCGGGACACCCTAGCCAAAAACATTCAGTACTTC
clone size: NA; D gene: NA; J gene: TRBJ1-3; V gene: TRBV2; CDR3 protein: CASRTGSSGNTIYF; CDR3 DNA: TGTGCCAGCCGCACCGGGAGCTCTGGAAACACCATATATTTT
clone size: many; D gene: NA; J gene: TRBJ1-2; V gene: TRBV27; CDR3 protein: CASSLKYGYTF; CDR3 DNA: TGTGCCAGCAGTTTGAAATATGGCTACACCTTC
clone size: NA; D gene: NA; J gene: TRBJ1-2; V gene: TRBV6-1; CDR3 protein: CASSPSGPRGYGYTF; CDR3 DNA: TGTGCCAGCAGTCCTTCGGGGCCAAGGGGGTATGGCTACACCTTC
clone size: many; D gene: NA; J gene: TRBJ1-1; V gene: TRBV14; CDR3 protein: CASSQEGGRNTEAFF; CDR3 DNA: TGTGCCAGCAGCCAAGAAGGGGGACGGAACACTGAAGCTTTCTTT
clone size: many; D gene: NA; J gene: TRBJ1-1; V gene: TRBV2; CDR3 protein: CASSDSHTEAFF; CDR3 DNA: TGTGCCAGCAGCGACAGTCACACTGAAGCTTTCTTT
clone size: NA; D gene: NA; J gene: TRBJ1-2; V gene: TRBV5-1; CDR3 protein: CASSLAAFGQADYGYTF; CDR3 DNA: TGCGCCAGCAGCTTGGCAGCGTTCGGGCAGGCCGACTATGGCTACACCTTC
clone size: many; D gene: NA; J gene: TRBJ2-1; V gene: TRBV20-1; CDR3 protein: CSAHRGGEQFF; CDR3 DNA: TGCAGTGCCCACCGGGGTGGTGAGCAGTTCTTC
clone size: few; D gene: NA; J gene: TRBJ1-2; V gene: TRBV6-1; CDR3 protein: CASSTRGSDYGYTF; CDR3 DNA: TGTGCCAGCAGTACAAGGGGATCGGACTATGGCTACACCTTC
clone size: NA; D gene: NA; J gene: TRBJ2-5; V gene: TRBV12-3/TRBV12-4; CDR3 protein: CASSPGKGLQETQYF; CDR3 DNA: TGTGCCAGCAGCCCTGGTAAGGGCCTGCAAGAGACCCAGTACTTC
clone size: many; D gene: TRBD1; J gene: TRBJ1-1; V gene: TRBV5-1; CDR3 protein: CASSRDRGDTEAFF; CDR3 DNA: TGTGCCAGCAGTAGGGACAGGGGGGACACTGAAGCTTTCTTT
clone size: many; D gene: NA; J gene: TRBJ2-3; V gene: TRBV28; CDR3 protein: CATATGNTDTQYF; CDR3 DNA: TGTGCCACCGCCACAGGGAACACAGATACGCAGTATTTT
clone size: NA; D gene: NA; J gene: TRBJ2-7; V gene: TRBV29-1; CDR3 protein: CSVASGMVYEQYF; CDR3 DNA: TGCAGCGTTGCTTCCGGGATGGTCTACGAGCAGTACTTC
clone size: few; D gene: NA; J gene: TRBJ1-2; V gene: TRBV6-1; CDR3 protein: CASRAGHDYGYTF; CDR3 DNA: TGTGCCAGCAGGGCGGGCCACGACTATGGCTACACCTTC
clone size: many; D gene: NA; J gene: TRBJ2-1; V gene: TRBV11-3; CDR3 protein: CASSLGRTNYNEQFF; CDR3 DNA: TGTGCCAGCAGCCTCGGCAGAACAAACTACAATGAGCAGTTCTTC
clone size: many; D gene: TRBD1; J gene: TRBJ1-1; V gene: TRBV20-1; CDR3 protein: CSGGQGNTEAFF; CDR3 DNA: TGCAGTGGCGGACAGGGGAACACTGAAGCTTTCTTT
clone size: NA; D gene: NA; J gene: TRBJ1-6; V gene: TRBV3-1; CDR3 protein: CASSPQRQVNSPLHF; CDR3 DNA: TGTGCCAGCAGCCCCCAGAGACAGGTGAATTCACCCCTCCACTTT
clone size: few; D gene: NA; J gene: TRBJ2-6; V gene: TRBV7-6; CDR3 protein: CASSPTPPVEAIGDSGANVLTF; CDR3 DNA: TGTGCCAGCAGCCCGACCCCCCCTGTGGAGGCGATAGGGGACTCTGGGGCCAACGTCCTGACTTTC
clone size: many; D gene: NA; J gene: TRBJ2-5; V gene: TRBV28; CDR3 protein: CASISGGGIGETQYF; CDR3 DNA: TGTGCCAGCATTTCCGGAGGGGGAATAGGGGAGACCCAGTACTTC
clone size: NA; D gene: NA; J gene: TRBJ2-3; V gene: TRBV24-1; CDR3 protein: CATSQDSSSTDTQYF; CDR3 DNA: TGTGCCACCAGCCAGGACAGTTCTAGCACAGATACGCAGTATTTT
clone size: once; D gene: NA; J gene: TRBJ2-5; V gene: TRBV14; CDR3 protein: CASSLGRRRETQYF; CDR3 DNA: TGTGCCAGCAGCCTGGGCAGGAGGCGGGAGACCCAGTACTTC
clone size: NA; D gene: TRBD2; J gene: TRBJ2-1; V gene: TRBV6-4; CDR3 protein: CASSPQTSGGAEEQFF; CDR3 DNA: TGTGCCAGCAGCCCTCAGACTAGCGGGGGGGCCGAGGAGCAGTTCTTC
clone size: NA; D gene: TRBD1; J gene: TRBJ2-1; V gene: TRBV3-1; CDR3 protein: CASSRDSTNNEQFF; CDR3 DNA: TGTGCCAGCAGCCGGGACAGTACGAACAATGAGCAGTTCTTC
clone size: many; D gene: TRBD1; J gene: TRBJ1-1; V gene: TRBV6-1; CDR3 protein: CASRARDSNTEAFF; CDR3 DNA: TGTGCCAGCAGAGCCCGGGACAGCAACACTGAAGCTTTCTTT
clone size: many; D gene: TRBD1; J gene: TRBJ2-1; V gene: TRBV27; CDR3 protein: CASSPGQGTYNEQFF; CDR3 DNA: TGTGCCAGCAGTCCGGGACAGGGGACCTACAATGAGCAGTTCTTC
clone size: many; D gene: NA; J gene: TRBJ2-1; V gene: TRBV2; CDR3 protein: CASSANQGDEQFF; CDR3 DNA: TGTGCCAGCAGTGCTAACCAGGGCGATGAGCAGTTCTTC
clone size: few; D gene: TRBD1; J gene: TRBJ2-1; V gene: TRBV24-1; CDR3 protein: CATSDQTGGNEQFF; CDR3 DNA: TGTGCCACCAGTGACCAAACAGGGGGCAATGAGCAGTTCTTC
clone size: many; D gene: TRBD1; J gene: TRBJ1-1; V gene: TRBV10-3; CDR3 protein: CAISESNSGTAGGEAFF; CDR3 DNA: TGTGCCATCAGTGAGTCTAATTCGGGGACAGCGGGAGGTGAAGCTTTCTTT
clone size: NA; D gene: NA; J gene: TRBJ1-5; V gene: TRBV2; CDR3 protein: CASSEGLSSNQPQHF; CDR3 DNA: TGTGCCAGCAGTGAAGGTCTTAGTAGCAATCAGCCCCAGCATTTT
clone size: few; D gene: TRBD2; J gene: TRBJ2-5; V gene: TRBV29-1; CDR3 protein: CSVEVGGTSIRTQYF; CDR3 DNA: TGCAGCGTTGAAGTGGGGGGGACGTCAATACGGACCCAGTACTTC
clone size: NA; D gene: TRBD2; J gene: TRBJ2-7; V gene: TRBV20-1; CDR3 protein: CSAQWTSFGEQYF; CDR3 DNA: TGCAGTGCCCAATGGACTAGCTTCGGCGAGCAGTACTTC
clone size: NA; D gene: NA; J gene: TRBJ2-7; V gene: TRBV6-5; CDR3 protein: CACSYVSGGGGEQYF; CDR3 DNA: TGTGCCTGCAGTTACGTATCCGGGGGAGGAGGGGAGCAGTACTTC
clone size: many; D gene: TRBD1; J gene: TRBJ2-7; V gene: TRBV30; CDR3 protein: CAWSFGQGLYEQYF; CDR3 DNA: TGTGCCTGGAGTTTCGGACAGGGGCTCTACGAGCAGTACTTC
clone size: few; D gene: TRBD2; J gene: TRBJ2-2; V gene: TRBV12-3/TRBV12-4; CDR3 protein: CASSLAPSGGPGELFF; CDR3 DNA: TGTGCCAGCAGTTTAGCCCCTAGCGGGGGGCCCGGGGAGCTGTTTTTT
clone size: many; D gene: NA; J gene: TRBJ1-5; V gene: TRBV6-2/TRBV6-3; CDR3 protein: CASTPWGGDQPQHF; CDR3 DNA: TGTGCCAGCACCCCGTGGGGGGGCGATCAGCCCCAGCATTTT
clone size: many; D gene: NA; J gene: TRBJ1-1; V gene: TRBV12-3/TRBV12-4; CDR3 protein: CASRKGDKGAFAEAFF; CDR3 DNA: TGTGCCAGCAGAAAGGGGGACAAGGGTGCGTTTGCTGAAGCTTTCTTT
clone size: many; D gene: TRBD2; J gene: TRBJ2-4; V gene: TRBV20-1; CDR3 protein: CSAPGTSKNIQYF; CDR3 DNA: TGCAGTGCTCCCGGGACTAGCAAAAACATTCAGTACTTC
clone size: many; D gene: NA; J gene: TRBJ2-5; V gene: TRBV29-1; CDR3 protein: CSVEDFGLGETQYF; CDR3 DNA: TGCAGCGTTGAAGATTTCGGGTTGGGTGAGACCCAGTACTTC
clone size: many; D gene: TRBD1; J gene: TRBJ1-1; V gene: TRBV30; CDR3 protein: CAWTRGQGREAFF; CDR3 DNA: TGTGCCTGGACCCGGGGACAGGGACGGGAGGCTTTCTTT
clone size: few; D gene: TRBD2; J gene: TRBJ2-1; V gene: TRBV7-9; CDR3 protein: CATGLAGLNEQFF; CDR3 DNA: TGTGCCACGGGACTAGCGGGACTCAATGAGCAGTTCTTC
clone size: many; D gene: NA; J gene: TRBJ2-1; V gene: TRBV18; CDR3 protein: CASSPTRDNEQFF; CDR3 DNA: TGTGCCAGCTCACCTACAAGGGACAATGAGCAGTTCTTC
clone size: few; D gene: TRBD2; J gene: TRBJ2-1; V gene: TRBV20-1; CDR3 protein: CSARPPWGLAGALNEQFF; CDR3 DNA: TGCAGTGCTAGACCTCCCTGGGGACTAGCGGGAGCCTTGAATGAGCAGTTCTTC
clone size: few; D gene: TRBD1; J gene: TRBJ2-6; V gene: TRBV11-1; CDR3 protein: CASSPGGRGSGANVLTF; CDR3 DNA: TGTGCCAGCAGCCCAGGGGGTAGGGGATCCGGGGCCAACGTCCTGACTTTC
clone size: few; D gene: TRBD1; J gene: TRBJ1-1; V gene: TRBV5-1; CDR3 protein: CASSLAQQGTGEAFF; CDR3 DNA: TGCGCCAGCAGCTTGGCCCAACAGGGGACAGGTGAAGCTTTCTTT